The entry below describes one TCR beta chain. This record belongs to a study of shared clonotypes between healthy human individuals. Germline V gene lookup returns CDR1 MNHEY and CDR2 SVGAGI. The CDR3 has 14 amino acids. V lost 6 bases to trimming and J lost 6 bases; unmatched junction nucleotides: 9. 200 to 250 ng DNA, 25,000 to 35,000 T cell genomes, went into each sorted-subset replicate PCR. Method: immunoSEQ multiplex PCR; TCRdb's copy keeps in-frame clones and lacks some. The sample contains 2 million to 2.5 million clones, about nine tenths of which appear only once. V gene TRBV6-5 combines with J gene TRBJ1-1; 8 bases are shared with TRBD1. Sequenced material: naive CD4+ T cells from PBMCs. The sample's subset: CD45RA+ positively selected. The receptor was isolated from a man between 18 and 35 years old in good health. Some clones in this sample may be carry-over from other donors' samples. This chain's CDR3 is CASSYNRGIAEAFF. The DNA of the CDR3 is TGTGCCAGCAGCTACAACAGGGGGATCGCTGAAGCTTTCTTT.